This T cell receptor beta chain was documented in a study of cytotoxic CD8 clonotypes in ibrutinib-treated CLL. With 4 bases removed from V and 3 bases from J, the gap between germline ends came to 13 bases. The CDR3 spans 14 residues. Looked up from germline, CDR1 is SGDLS and CDR2 is YYNGEE. Using immunoSEQ multiplex PCR, the repertoire was profiled, and TCRdb retains in-frame clones only, with some absent. Of fewer than 300,000 clones listed, less than 85% are singletons. This clone was recorded a few times. Sequences were derived from PBMCs, sampled at disease progression, from a patient treated with ibrutinib. The chain uses TRBV9 and TRBJ1-1; TRBD1 is a possible D gene (5 bases). This TCR was recovered from a human donor with chronic lymphocytic leukemia. The CDR3 bases are TGTGCCAGCAGCCCCGTGGGGGGGTACACTGAAGCTTTCTTT. As protein: CASSPVGGYTEAFF.